This is a list of T cell receptor beta chains from one sample in a study of cytomegalovirus exposure and HLA in healthy donors. Generated by immunoSEQ multiplex PCR, the TCRdb table keeps only in-frame clones and is missing some. The repertoire includes more than 80,000 clones, about 72% of them detected once, and around a fifth sits in the top ten. What was sequenced was PBMCs. The receptors were gathered from an older woman in good health and CMV-seropositive. CDR3s include the opening cysteine and the closing phenylalanine or tryptophan. Fields, in order: clone size, V gene, J gene, CDR3 protein. Rows give clone size only sometimes, using once, few, many, or a class for an expanded clone.

few	TRBV19	TRBJ1-5	CASRQSNQPQHF
few	TRBV5-1	TRBJ2-5	CASSLRGGETQYF
-	TRBV10-3	TRBJ2-7	CAIRGGQGRGYEQYF
-	TRBV18	TRBJ1-1	CASSPALDTEAFF
-	TRBV18	TRBJ2-7	CASSRDNTYEQYF
-	TRBV28	TRBJ2-5	CASSLGGLQETQYF
few	TRBV5-8	TRBJ1-2	CASTSRGAFYGYTF
-	TRBV6-5	TRBJ2-3	CASSYSRAGGADTQYF
few	TRBV2	TRBJ2-7	CASRVNRDSYSYEQYF
-	TRBV27	TRBJ2-2	CASRLGTVNTGELFF
few	TRBV27	TRBJ2-1	CASRVGLVVNNEQFF
-	TRBV21-1	TRBJ2-2	CASSPNLQLTMNTGELFF
-	TRBV6-1	TRBJ1-2	CASSETGDYGYTF
-	TRBV7-7	TRBJ2-1	CASSAGTREQFF
-	TRBV5-1	TRBJ2-3	CASSLQREGSTQYF
-	TRBV7-2	TRBJ2-1	CASSLRSGGRTPYNEQFF
-	TRBV7-6	TRBJ2-5	CASSSTGSWETQYF
-	TRBV7-9	TRBJ2-7	CASSQDRVGEQYF
-	TRBV10-3	TRBJ1-3	CAISESNRGDTIYF
-	TRBV6-6	TRBJ2-1	CASSSLAGTYNEQFF
many	TRBV6-5	TRBJ1-5	CASSYGGEYQPQHF
-	TRBV5-1	TRBJ2-3	CASSLEGADTQYF
-	TRBV18	TRBJ2-2	CASSPNTRTGELFF
-	TRBV5-1	TRBJ2-2	CASSWGQGTGELFF
-	TRBV2	TRBJ1-5	CASSRGWNSNQPQHF
-	TRBV5-4	TRBJ2-1	CAISGSSYNEQFF
few	TRBV5-6	TRBJ1-5	CASSSGQYSNQPQHF
-	TRBV18	TRBJ2-7	CASSRGGSLSNEQYF
once	TRBV14	TRBJ2-2	CASSQYDNPGSNTGELFF
-	TRBV10-2	TRBJ2-2	CASREQGPGELFF
-	TRBV30	TRBJ1-5	CAWSGGGGLGQPQHF
-	TRBV7-2	TRBJ1-1	CASRTGGRWGTFF
-	TRBV7-3	TRBJ2-3	CASSLLAGVGKDTQYF
-	TRBV6-1	TRBJ1-3	CASSRGSGNTIYF
-	TRBV14	TRBJ2-7	CASSQDTGRNEQYF
few	TRBV2	TRBJ2-2	CASKERENTGELFF
-	TRBV5-1	TRBJ2-7	CASSLGDYKTYEQYF
-	TRBV27	TRBJ2-3	CASSLLGTSGGDTQYF
-	TRBV19	TRBJ2-4	CASSPGSKNIQYF
-	TRBV6-1	TRBJ1-2	CASSEAWDSRYYGYTF
-	TRBV30	TRBJ1-1	CAWSAGQANTEAFF
-	TRBV7-3	TRBJ1-2	CASSFVPGADGYTF
-	TRBV16	TRBJ1-5	CASSQRQGSNQPQHF
-	TRBV19	TRBJ1-5	CASSIRPGGVSTGSVSNQPQHF
-	TRBV25-1	TRBJ2-1	CASSDGLNNEQFF
-	TRBV11-2	TRBJ1-5	CASSLSGDSNQPQHF
once	TRBV9	TRBJ2-5	CASSGGLAGGETQYF
-	TRBV4-1	TRBJ1-4	CASSQGELGLAEKLFF
-	TRBV19	TRBJ2-5	CASSFPPTQYF
-	TRBV6-6	TRBJ1-5	CASRGPSNQPQHF